The sequence of this T cell receptor (beta chain) was determined in a study of cytotoxic CD8 clonotypes in ibrutinib-treated CLL. Background on the study: Overall, some 24 responses were partial and 2 complete; following median about 70 months, roughly 15 patients stayed remitted and 12 progressed.

Deletions cut 5 bases from V and 5 bases from J, with 19 bases between. Germline-derived CDR1 and CDR2 are SGHTA and FQGNSA. The CDR3 spans 16 residues. Study-level points and caveats: Patients had baseline clonality above age-matched healthy donors, and this clonality moved with circulating CD8+ T-cell counts.

Repertoires were generated with immunoSEQ multiplex PCR, while TCRdb's copy carries only in-frame clones and drops some. The sample lists 140,000 to 150,000 clones; about 80% were seen once. The sample holds a few counts of this clone. As yet, its antigen is unknown. Sequencing was performed on PBMCs, taken after 24 months of ibrutinib treatment. This TCR came from a human donor with chronic lymphocytic leukemia. The chain carries TRBV7-2 and TRBJ2-4; possible D gene TRBD2, 5 bases. CDR3: CASSARGRRLENIQYF. Here the CDR3 DNA reads TGTGCCAGCAGCGCCCGGGGTAGGCGGTTGGAAAACATTCAGTACTTC. The variable domain in full, completed from reference TRBV7-2 and TRBJ2-4, reads GAGVSQSPSNKVTEKGKDVELRCDPISGHTALYWYRQSLGQGLEFLIYFQGNSAPDKSGLPSDRFSAERTGGSVSTLTIQRTQQEDSAVYLCASSARGRRLENIQYFGAGTRLSVL.